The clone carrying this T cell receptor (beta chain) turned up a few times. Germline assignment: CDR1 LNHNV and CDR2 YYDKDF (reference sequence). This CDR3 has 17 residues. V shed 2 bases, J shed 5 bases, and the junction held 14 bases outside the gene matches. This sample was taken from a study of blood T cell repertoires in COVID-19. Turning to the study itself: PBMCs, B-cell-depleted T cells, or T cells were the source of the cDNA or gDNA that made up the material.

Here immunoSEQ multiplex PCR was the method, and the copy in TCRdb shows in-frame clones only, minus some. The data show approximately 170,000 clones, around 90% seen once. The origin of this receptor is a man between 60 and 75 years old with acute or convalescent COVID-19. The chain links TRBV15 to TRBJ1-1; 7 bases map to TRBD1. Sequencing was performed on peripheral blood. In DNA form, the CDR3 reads TGTGCCACCAGCAGATCTCAGGGGGGACAGCTGGGGACTGAAGCTTTCTTT. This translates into CATSRSQGGQLGTEAFF.